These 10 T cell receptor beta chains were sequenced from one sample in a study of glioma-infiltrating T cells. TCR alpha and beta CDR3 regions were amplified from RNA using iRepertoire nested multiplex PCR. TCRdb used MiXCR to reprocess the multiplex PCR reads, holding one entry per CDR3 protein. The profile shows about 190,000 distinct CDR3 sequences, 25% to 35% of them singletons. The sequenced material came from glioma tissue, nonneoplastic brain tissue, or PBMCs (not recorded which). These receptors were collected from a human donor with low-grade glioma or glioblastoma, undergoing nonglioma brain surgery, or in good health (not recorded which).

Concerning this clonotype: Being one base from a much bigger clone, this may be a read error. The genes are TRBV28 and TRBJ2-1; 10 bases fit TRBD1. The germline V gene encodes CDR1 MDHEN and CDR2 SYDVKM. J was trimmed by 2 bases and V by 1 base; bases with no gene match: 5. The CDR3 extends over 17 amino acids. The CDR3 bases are TGTGCCAGCAGTTTATCCACCGGGACAGGGGCCTACAATGAGCAGTTCTTC. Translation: CASSLSTGTGAYNEQFF. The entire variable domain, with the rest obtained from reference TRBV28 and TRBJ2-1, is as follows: DVKVTQSSRYLVKRTGEKVFLECVQDMDHENMFWYRQDPGLGLRLIYFSYDVKMKEKGDIPEGYSVSREKKERFSLILESASTNQTSMYLCASSLSTGTGAYNEQFFGPGTRLTVL.

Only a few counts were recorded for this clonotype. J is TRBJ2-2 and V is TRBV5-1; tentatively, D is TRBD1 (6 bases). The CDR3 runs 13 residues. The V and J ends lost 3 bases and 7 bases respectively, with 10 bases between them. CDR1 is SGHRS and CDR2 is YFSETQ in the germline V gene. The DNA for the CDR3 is TGCGCCAGCAGCTCACAGGGAAACGGGGAGCTGTTTTTT. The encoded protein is CASSSQGNGELFF.

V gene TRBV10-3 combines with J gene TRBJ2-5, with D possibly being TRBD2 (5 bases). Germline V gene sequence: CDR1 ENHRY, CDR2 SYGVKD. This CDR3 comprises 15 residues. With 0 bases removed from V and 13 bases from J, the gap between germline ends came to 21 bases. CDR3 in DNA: TGTGCCATCAGTGAGTCGCTAGCATCCTCCGGTCCCCCGTACTTC. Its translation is CAISESLASSGPPYF.

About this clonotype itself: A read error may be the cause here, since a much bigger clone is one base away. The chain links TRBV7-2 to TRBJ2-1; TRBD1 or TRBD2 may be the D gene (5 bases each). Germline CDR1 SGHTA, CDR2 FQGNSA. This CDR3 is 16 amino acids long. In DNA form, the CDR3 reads TGTGCCAGCCGGATCGTGGGGGTTGAATCCTACAATGAGCAGATCTTC. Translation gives CASRIVGVESYNEQIF.

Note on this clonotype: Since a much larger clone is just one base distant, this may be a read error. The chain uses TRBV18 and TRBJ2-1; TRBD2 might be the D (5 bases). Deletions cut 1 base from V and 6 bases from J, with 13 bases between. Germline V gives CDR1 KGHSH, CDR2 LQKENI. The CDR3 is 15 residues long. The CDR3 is CASSPLGRGSNEQFF. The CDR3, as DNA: TGTGCCAGCTCACCACTGGGCCGGGGAAGCAATGAGCAGTTCTTC.

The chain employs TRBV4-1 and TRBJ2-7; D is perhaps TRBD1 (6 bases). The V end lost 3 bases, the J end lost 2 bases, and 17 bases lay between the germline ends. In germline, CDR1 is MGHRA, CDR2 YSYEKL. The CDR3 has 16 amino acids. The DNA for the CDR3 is TGCGCCAGCAGCCAGATAGGGGCAGGGGCAGCCTACGAGCAGTACTTC. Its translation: CASSQIGAGAAYEQYF.

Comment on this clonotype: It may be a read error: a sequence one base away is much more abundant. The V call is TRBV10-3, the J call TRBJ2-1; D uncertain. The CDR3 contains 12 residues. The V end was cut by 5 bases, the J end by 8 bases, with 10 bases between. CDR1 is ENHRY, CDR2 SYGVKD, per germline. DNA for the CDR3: TGTGCCATCAGTTATGTAGGCCATGAGCAGTTCTTC. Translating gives CAISYVGHEQFF.

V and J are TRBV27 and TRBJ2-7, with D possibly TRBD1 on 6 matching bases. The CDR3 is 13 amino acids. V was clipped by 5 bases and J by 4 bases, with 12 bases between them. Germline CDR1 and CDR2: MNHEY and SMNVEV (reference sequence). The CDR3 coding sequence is TGTGCCAGCAGTATAGTAACAGGGTACGAGCAGTACTTC. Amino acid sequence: CASSIVTGYEQYF.

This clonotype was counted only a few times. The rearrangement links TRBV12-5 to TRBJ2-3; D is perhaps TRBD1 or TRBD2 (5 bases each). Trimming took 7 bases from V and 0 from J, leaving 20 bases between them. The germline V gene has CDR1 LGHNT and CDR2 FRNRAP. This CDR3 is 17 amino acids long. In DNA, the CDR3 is TGTGCTAGTGCCCTGACGAGGGGCAGGCCAAGCACAGATACGCAGTATTTT. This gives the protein CASALTRGRPSTDTQYF. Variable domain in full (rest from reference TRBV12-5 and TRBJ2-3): DARVTQTPRHKVTEMGQEVTMRCQPILGHNTVFWYRQTMMQGLELLAYFRNRAPLDDSGMPKDRFSAEMPDATLATLKIQPSEPRDSAVYFCASALTRGRPSTDTQYFGPGTRLTVL.

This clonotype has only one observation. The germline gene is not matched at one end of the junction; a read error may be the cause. The CDR3 loop is CASSWTLKNIEAFF. In DNA form, the CDR3 reads TGTGCCAGCAGCTGGACGCTAAAAAACATTGAAGCTTTCTTT. The chain carries TRBV7-9 and TRBJ1-1; D remains ambiguous. CDR1 SEHNR and CDR2 FQNEAQ come from the germline V gene (reference sequence). This CDR3 is built from 14 residues.